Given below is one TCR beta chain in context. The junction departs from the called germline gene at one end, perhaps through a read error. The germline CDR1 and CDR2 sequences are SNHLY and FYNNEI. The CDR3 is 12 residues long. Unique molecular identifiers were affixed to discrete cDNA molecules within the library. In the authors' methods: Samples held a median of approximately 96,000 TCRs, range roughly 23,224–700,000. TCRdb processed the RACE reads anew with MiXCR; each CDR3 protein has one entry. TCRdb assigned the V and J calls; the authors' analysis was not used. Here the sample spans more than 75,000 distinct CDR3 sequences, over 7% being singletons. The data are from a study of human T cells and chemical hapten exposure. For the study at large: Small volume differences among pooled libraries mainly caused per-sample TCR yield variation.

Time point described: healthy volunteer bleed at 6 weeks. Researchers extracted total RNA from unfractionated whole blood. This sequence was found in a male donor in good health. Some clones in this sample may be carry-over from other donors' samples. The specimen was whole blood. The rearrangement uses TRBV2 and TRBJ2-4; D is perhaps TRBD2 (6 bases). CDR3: CASRDSYQRMDF. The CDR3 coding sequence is TGTGCCAGCCGGGACTCGTACCAAAGGATGGACTTC.